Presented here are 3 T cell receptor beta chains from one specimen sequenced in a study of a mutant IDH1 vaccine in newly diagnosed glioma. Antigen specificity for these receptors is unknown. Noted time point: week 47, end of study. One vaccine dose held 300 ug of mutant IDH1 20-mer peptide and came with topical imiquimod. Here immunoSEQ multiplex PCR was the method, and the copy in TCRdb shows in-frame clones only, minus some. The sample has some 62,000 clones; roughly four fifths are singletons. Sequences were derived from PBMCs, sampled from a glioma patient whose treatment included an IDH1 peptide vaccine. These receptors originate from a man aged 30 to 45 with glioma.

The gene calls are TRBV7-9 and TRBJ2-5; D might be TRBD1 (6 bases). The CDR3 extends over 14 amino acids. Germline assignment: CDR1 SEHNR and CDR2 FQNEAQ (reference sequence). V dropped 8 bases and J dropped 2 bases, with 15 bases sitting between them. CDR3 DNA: TGTGCCAGCCGCGCGCAGGGGTGGCAAGAGACCCAGTACTTC. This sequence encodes CASRAQGWQETQYF. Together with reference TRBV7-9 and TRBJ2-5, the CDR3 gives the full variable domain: DTGVSQNPRHKITKRGQNVTFRCDPISEHNRLYWYRQTLGQGPEFLTYFQNEAQLEKSRLLSDRFSAERPKGSFSTLEIQRTEQGDSAMYLCASRAQGWQETQYFGPGTRLLVL.

The CDR3 protein is CASSFARSGGFSYEQYF. In DNA form, the CDR3 reads TGTGCCAGCAGTTTTGCCCGGAGCGGGGGATTCTCCTACGAGCAGTACTTC. V is TRBV28 and J is TRBJ2-7; 8 bases map to TRBD2. This CDR3 has 17 residues. V trimming: 3 bases; J trimming: 0 bases; junction bases outside the gene matches: 10. Germline lookup yields CDR1 MDHEN and CDR2 SYDVKM.

The CDR3 nucleotides read TGTGCCAGTTCGGGCGGGGGGGATGAGCAGTTCTTC. It specifies CASSGGGDEQFF. The chain joins TRBV2 to TRBJ2-1; TRBD2 aligns across 9 bases. The V and J ends lost 9 bases and 8 bases, in that order; junction bases with no gene match: 5. Germline V gene lookup returns CDR1 SNHLY and CDR2 FYNNEI. This CDR3 comprises 12 residues.